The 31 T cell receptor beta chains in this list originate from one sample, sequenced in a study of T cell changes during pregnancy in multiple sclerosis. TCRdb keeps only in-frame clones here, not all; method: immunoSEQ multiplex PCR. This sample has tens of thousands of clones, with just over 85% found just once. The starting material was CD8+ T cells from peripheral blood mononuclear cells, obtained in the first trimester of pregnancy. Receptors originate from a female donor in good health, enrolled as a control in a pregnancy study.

CDR3 bases: TGCAGCGTTGAAGATTCTCCTAGCGGGGGGGCCGTGTACGGCGGGGAGCTGTTTTTT. It yields the protein CSVEDSPSGGAVYGGELFF. The chain is built from TRBV29-1 and TRBJ2-2, with TRBD2 identical over 12 bases. The J segment lost 7 bases and the V segment lost 0 bases, leaving 15 bases of the junction unmatched. From germline, CDR1 is SQVTM and CDR2 ANQGSEA. This CDR3 region has 19 residues.

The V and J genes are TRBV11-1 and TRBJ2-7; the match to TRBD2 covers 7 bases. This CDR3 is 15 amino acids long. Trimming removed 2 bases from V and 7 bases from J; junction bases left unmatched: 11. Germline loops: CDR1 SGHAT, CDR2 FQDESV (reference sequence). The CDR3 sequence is CASSLTSGDLREQYF. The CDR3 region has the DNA TGTGCCAGCAGCTTAACAAGCGGGGACCTGCGGGAGCAGTACTTC.

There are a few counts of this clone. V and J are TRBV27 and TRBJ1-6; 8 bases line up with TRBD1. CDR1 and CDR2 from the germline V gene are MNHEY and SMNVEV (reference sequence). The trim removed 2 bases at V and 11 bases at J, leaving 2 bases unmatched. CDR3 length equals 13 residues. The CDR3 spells CASSLGTGAPLHF. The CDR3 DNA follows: TGTGCCAGCAGTTTAGGGACAGGTGCACCCCTCCACTTT.

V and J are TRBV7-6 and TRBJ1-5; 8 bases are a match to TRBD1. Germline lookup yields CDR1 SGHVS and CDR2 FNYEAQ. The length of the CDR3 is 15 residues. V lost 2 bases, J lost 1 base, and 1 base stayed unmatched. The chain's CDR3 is CASSLWDRSNQPQHF. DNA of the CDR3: TGTGCCAGCAGCTTATGGGACAGGAGCAATCAGCCCCAGCATTTT.

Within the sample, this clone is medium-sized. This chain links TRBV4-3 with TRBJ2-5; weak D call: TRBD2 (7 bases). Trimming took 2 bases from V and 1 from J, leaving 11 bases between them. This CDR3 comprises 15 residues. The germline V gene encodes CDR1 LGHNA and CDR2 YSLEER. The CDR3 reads CASSQRGGIQETQYF. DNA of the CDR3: TGCGCCAGCAGCCAAAGGGGGGGGATCCAAGAGACCCAGTACTTC.

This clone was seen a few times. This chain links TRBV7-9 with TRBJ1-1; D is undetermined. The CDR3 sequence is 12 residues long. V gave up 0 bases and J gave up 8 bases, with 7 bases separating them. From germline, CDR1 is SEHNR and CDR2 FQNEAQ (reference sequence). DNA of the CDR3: TGTGCCAGCAGCTTAGCGGTACGGGAAGCTTTCTTT. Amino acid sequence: CASSLAVREAFF.

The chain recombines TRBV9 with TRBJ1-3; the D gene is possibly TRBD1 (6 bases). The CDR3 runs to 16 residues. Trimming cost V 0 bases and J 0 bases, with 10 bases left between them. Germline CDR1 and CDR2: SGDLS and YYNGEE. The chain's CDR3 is CASSVGGRISGNTIYF. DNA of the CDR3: TGTGCCAGCAGCGTAGGGGGGCGGATCTCTGGAAACACCATATATTTT.

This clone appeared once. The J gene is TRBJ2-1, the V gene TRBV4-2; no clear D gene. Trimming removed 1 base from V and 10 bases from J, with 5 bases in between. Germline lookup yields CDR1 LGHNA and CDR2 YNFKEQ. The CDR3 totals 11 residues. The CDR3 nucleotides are TGTGCCAGCAGCCAAGGAGAGGAGCAGTTCTTC. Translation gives CASSQGEEQFF.

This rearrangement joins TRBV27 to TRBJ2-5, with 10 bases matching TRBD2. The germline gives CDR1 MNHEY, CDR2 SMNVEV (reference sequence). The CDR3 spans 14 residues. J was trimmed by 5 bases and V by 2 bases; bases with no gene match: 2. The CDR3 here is CASSLLAGAETQYF. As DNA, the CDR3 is TGTGCCAGCAGTTTACTAGCGGGGGCGGAGACCCAGTACTTC.

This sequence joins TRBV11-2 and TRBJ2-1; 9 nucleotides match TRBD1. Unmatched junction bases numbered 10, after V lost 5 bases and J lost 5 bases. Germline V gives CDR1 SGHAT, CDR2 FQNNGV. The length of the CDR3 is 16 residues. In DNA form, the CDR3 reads TGTGCCAGCAGCGCTCACCGGGACAGGGTCAACAATGAGCAGTTCTTC. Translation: CASSAHRDRVNNEQFF.

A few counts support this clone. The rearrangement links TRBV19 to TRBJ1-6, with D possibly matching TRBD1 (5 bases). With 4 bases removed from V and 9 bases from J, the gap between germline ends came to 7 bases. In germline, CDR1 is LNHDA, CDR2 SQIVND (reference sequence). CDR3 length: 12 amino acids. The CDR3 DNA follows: TGTGCCAGTAGTACGGGGGGTTCACCCCTCCACTTT. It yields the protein CASSTGGSPLHF. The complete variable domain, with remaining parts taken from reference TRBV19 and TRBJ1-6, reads DGGITQSPKYLFRKEGQNVTLSCEQNLNHDAMYWYRQDPGQGLRLIYYSQIVNDFQKGDIAEGYSVSREKKESFPLTVTSAQKNPTAFYLCASSTGGSPLHFGNGTRLTVT.

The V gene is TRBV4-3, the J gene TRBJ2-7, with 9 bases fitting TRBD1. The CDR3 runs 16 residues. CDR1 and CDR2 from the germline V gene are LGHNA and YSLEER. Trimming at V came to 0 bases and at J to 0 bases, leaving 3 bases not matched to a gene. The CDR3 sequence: CASSQEDRGASYEQYF. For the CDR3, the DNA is TGCGCCAGCAGCCAAGAAGACAGGGGGGCCTCCTACGAGCAGTACTTC.

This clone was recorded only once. For the CDR3, the DNA is TGTGCCAGCAGCGGGGGACAGCATAGCAATCAGCCCCAGCATTTT. This codes for CASSGGQHSNQPQHF. This sequence joins TRBV7-9 and TRBJ1-5; 7 bases match TRBD1. The germline CDR1 and CDR2 sequences are SEHNR and FQNEAQ (reference sequence). After removal of 5 bases from V and 0 bases from J, the junction contained 4 bases not matched to a gene. The CDR3 loop spans 15 amino acids.

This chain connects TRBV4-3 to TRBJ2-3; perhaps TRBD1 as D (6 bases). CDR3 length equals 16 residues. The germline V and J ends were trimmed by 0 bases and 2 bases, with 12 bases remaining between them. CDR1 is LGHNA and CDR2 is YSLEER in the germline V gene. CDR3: CASSQDRAGVTDTQYF. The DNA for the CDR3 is TGCGCCAGCAGCCAAGACAGGGCAGGGGTCACAGATACGCAGTATTTT.

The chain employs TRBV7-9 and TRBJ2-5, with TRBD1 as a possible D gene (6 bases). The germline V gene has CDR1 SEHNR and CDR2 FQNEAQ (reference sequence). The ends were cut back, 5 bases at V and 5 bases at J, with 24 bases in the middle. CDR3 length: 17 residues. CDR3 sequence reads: CASSAPFHRAGSETQYF. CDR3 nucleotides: TGTGCCAGCAGCGCCCCTTTTCACAGGGCCGGATCCGAGACCCAGTACTTC.

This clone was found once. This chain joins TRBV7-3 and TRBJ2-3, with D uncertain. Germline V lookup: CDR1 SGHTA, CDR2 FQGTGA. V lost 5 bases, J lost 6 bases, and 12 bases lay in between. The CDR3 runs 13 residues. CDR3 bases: TGTGCCAGCAGCCGCGTGTTAATGGATACGCAGTATTTT. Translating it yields CASSRVLMDTQYF.

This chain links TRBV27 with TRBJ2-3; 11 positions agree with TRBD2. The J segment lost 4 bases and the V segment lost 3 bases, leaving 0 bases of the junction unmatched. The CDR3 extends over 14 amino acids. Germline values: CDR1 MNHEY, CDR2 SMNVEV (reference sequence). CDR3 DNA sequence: TGTGCCAGCAGTTTTAGCGGGGGGGCAGATACGCAGTATTTT. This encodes CASSFSGGADTQYF.

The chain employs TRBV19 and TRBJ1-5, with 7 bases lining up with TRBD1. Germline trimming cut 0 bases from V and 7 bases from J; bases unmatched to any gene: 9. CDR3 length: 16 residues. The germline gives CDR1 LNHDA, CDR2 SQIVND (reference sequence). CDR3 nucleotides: TGTGCCAGTAGTATAGACGAGACAGGGATTTGGCAGCCCCAGCATTTT. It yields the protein CASSIDETGIWQPQHF.

CDR3 in DNA: TGTGCCAGCAGCTTCGGGACATCCAGCTACGAGCAGTACTTC. Translated, it gives CASSFGTSSYEQYF. The chain is built from TRBV7-6 and TRBJ2-7; a possible D gene is TRBD1 (6 bases). The CDR3 extends over 14 amino acids. Looked up from germline, CDR1 is SGHVS and CDR2 is FNYEAQ. V shed 3 bases and J shed 3 bases, with 12 bases lying between them.

CDR3 loop: CASSSQEISNQPQHF. DNA for the CDR3: TGTGCCAGCAGTTCTCAGGAAATCAGCAATCAGCCCCAGCATTTT. The chain joins TRBV2 to TRBJ1-5, with D uncertain. Germline CDR1 reads SNHLY; CDR2 reads FYNNEI. The CDR3 sequence is 15 residues long. V was shortened by 5 bases and J by 1 base, with 12 bases between the two germline ends.

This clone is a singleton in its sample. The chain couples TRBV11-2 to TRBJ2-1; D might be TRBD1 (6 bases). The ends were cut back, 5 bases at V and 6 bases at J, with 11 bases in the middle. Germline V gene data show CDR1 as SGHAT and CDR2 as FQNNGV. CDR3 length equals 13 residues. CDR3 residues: CASSGPRGNEQFF. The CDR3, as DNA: TGTGCCAGCAGCGGTCCCAGGGGCAATGAGCAGTTCTTC.

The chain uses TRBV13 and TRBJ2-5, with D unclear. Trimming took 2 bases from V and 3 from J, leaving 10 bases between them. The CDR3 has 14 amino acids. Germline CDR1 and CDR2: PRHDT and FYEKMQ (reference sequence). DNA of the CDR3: TGTGCCAGCAGCTTACGCCACCTAGAAGAGACCCAGTACTTC. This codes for CASSLRHLEETQYF.

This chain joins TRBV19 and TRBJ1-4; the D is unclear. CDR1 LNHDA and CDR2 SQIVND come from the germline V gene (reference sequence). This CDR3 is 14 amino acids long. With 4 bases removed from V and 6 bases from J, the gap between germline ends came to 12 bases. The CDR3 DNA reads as TGTGCCAGTAGTACTTCCGGGTCCTATGAAAAACTGTTTTTT. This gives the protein CASSTSGSYEKLFF.

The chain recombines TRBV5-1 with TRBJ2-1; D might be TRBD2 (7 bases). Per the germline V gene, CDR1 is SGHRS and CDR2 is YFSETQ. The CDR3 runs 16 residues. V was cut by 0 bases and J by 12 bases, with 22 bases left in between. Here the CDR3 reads CASSLGRGGAGLAQFF. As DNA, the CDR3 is TGCGCCAGCAGCTTGGGGAGGGGGGGGGCCGGTTTAGCGCAGTTCTTC.

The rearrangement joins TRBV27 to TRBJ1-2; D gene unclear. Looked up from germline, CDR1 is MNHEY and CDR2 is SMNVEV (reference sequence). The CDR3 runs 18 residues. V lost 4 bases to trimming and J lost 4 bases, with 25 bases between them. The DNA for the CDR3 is TGTGCCAGCAGTTCTAGGATGGCGGTGAAGTCCCTTACCTATGGCTACACCTTC. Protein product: CASSSRMAVKSLTYGYTF.

This chain's CDR3 is CASRFGVRAFF. In DNA form, the CDR3 reads TGTGCCAGCAGGTTCGGAGTTAGAGCTTTCTTT. V gene TRBV27 combines with J gene TRBJ1-1, with no clear D. CDR1 and CDR2 (germline): MNHEY, SMNVEV (reference sequence). The CDR3 has 11 amino acids. Trimming pared 6 bases from V and 10 bases from J, leaving 12 bases between.

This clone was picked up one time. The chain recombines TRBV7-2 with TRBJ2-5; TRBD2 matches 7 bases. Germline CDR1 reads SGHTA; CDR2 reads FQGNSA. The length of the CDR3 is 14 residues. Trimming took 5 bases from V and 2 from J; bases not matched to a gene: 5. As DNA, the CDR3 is TGTGCCAGCAGCCCGGGACTACCGCAAGAGACCCAGTACTTC. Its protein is CASSPGLPQETQYF.

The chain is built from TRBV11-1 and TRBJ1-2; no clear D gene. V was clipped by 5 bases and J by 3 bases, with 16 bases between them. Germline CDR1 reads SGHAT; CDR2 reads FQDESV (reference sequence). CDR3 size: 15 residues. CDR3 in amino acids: CASSPLSGWDYGYTF. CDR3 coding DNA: TGTGCCAGCAGCCCCCTGTCGGGTTGGGACTATGGCTACACCTTC.

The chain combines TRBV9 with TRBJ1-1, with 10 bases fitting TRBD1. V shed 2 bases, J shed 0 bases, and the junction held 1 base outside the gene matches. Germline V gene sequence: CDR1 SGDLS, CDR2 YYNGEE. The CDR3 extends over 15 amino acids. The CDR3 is CASSVTGGMNTEAFF. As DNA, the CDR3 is TGTGCCAGCAGCGTGACAGGGGGCATGAACACTGAAGCTTTCTTT.

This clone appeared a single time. Here the CDR3 DNA reads TGTGCCAGCAGCTTGGAACAGGGGGCACAGTATTTT. This encodes CASSLEQGAQYF. The J gene is TRBJ2-3, the V gene TRBV5-6; 9 nucleotides match TRBD1. CDR3 length: 12 amino acids. Looked up from germline, CDR1 is SGHDT and CDR2 is YYEEEE. The ends lost 0 bases at V and 12 bases at J; junction bases unmatched: 2.

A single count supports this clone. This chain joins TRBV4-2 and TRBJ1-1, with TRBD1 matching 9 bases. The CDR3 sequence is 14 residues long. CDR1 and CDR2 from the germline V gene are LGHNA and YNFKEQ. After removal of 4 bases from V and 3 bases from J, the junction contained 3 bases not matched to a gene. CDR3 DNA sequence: TGTGCCAGCAGCCTTGACAGGGGGGACACTGAAGCTTTCTTT. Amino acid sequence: CASSLDRGDTEAFF.